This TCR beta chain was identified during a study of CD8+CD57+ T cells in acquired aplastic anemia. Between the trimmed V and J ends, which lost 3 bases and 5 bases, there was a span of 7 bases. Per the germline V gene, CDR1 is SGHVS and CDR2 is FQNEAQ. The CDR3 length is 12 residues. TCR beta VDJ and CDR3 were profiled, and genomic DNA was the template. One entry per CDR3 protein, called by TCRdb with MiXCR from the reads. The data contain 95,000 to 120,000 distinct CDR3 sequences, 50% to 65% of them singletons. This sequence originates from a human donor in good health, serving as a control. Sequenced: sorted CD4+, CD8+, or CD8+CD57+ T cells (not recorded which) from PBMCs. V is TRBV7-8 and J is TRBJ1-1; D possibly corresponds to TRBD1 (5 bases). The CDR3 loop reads CASSFGATEAFF. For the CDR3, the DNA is TGTGCCAGCAGCTTTGGGGCTACTGAAGCTTTCTTT. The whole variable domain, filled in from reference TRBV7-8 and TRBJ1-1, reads GAGVSQSPRYKVAKRGQDVALRCDPISGHVSLFWYQQALGQGPEFLTYFQNEAQLDKSGLPSDRFFAERPEGSVSTLKIQRTQQEDSAVYLCASSFGATEAFFGQGTRLTVV.